Listed below are T cell receptor beta chains from one sample, sequenced in a study of shared clonotypes between healthy human individuals. TCRdb keeps only in-frame clones here, not all; method: immunoSEQ multiplex PCR. The table records 2.3 million or so clones, just over 90% of them present only once. The sample comprised naive CD4+ T cells from PBMCs. Source of these receptors: a man aged 18-30 years in good health. Some clones in this sample may be carry-over from other donors' samples. Both conserved end residues are part of each CDR3. A D gene is named only where the DNA matches it firmly. Part of the rows lack a size; the others show once, few, many or a class for expanded clones.

size	J	V	D	DNA	CDR3
.	TRBJ2-1	TRBV4-2	.	TGTGCCAGCAGCCAAGATCCGGGGACTTCCTACAATGAGCAGTTCTTC	CASSQDPGTSYNEQFF
.	TRBJ2-5	TRBV5-1	TRBD2	TGCGCCAGCAGCTTGGTTAGCGGGAGCGGCGAGACCCAGTACTTC	CASSLVSGSGETQYF
.	TRBJ2-2	TRBV30	.	TGTGCCTGGAGTCAGGGGAAATACACCGGGGAGCTGTTTTTT	CAWSQGKYTGELFF
.	TRBJ2-7	TRBV2	.	TGTGCCAGCAGCGGGCCGAGTGGAACCTACGAGCAGTACTTC	CASSGPSGTYEQYF
.	TRBJ2-1	TRBV30	.	TGTGCCTGGGCTCGTTCCGGTGAGCAGTTCTTC	CAWARSGEQFF
once	TRBJ1-1	TRBV19	.	TGTGCCAGTAGTCCAACGGGCACTGAAGCTTTCTTT	CASSPTGTEAFF
.	TRBJ1-6	TRBV6-5	.	TGTGCCAGCAGTTACTCGGCCTTGGAGAATTCACCCCTCCACTTT	CASSYSALENSPLHF
.	TRBJ2-7	TRBV7-6	.	TGTGCCAGCAGCTTAGAGCCCGGGGGCTACGAGCAGTACTTC	CASSLEPGGYEQYF
.	TRBJ2-2	TRBV11-2	.	TGTGCCAGCAGCTTAGGTTGGTCCCTTACGACCGGGGAGCTGTTTTTT	CASSLGWSLTTGELFF
.	TRBJ1-5	TRBV18	.	TGTGCCAGCTCAGGGGGACATGGCCTTGATAGCAATCAGCCCCAGCATTTT	CASSGGHGLDSNQPQHF
.	TRBJ2-7	TRBV30	.	TGTGCCTGGAGTGCCGCCCCGGGGGCGATGCAGTACTTC	CAWSAAPGAMQYF
.	TRBJ2-7	TRBV5-1	TRBD2	TGCGCCAGCAGCCTACCTAGCGGGAGGGTTAGCGAGCAGTACTTC	CASSLPSGRVSEQYF
.	TRBJ2-3	TRBV19	TRBD2	TGTGCCAGTAGTGGGGGAGGGGCAGATACGCAGTATTTT	CASSGGGADTQYF
few	TRBJ2-7	TRBV7-6	TRBD2	TGTGCCAGCAGCACCTTGAAAGCGGGGGCATACGAGCAGTACTTC	CASSTLKAGAYEQYF
once	TRBJ2-7	TRBV5-1	.	TGCGCCAGCAGCTTTACCGGGTTAAGCTACGAGCAGTACTTC	CASSFTGLSYEQYF
.	TRBJ2-1	TRBV7-2	TRBD2	TGTGCCATCGGACTAGCGGGAGGTAAAAATGAGCAGTTCTTC	CAIGLAGGKNEQFF
.	TRBJ2-7	TRBV2	TRBD1	TGTGCCAGCGGGAGGGACAGGGGTGATGACGAGCAGTACTTC	CASGRDRGDDEQYF
.	TRBJ2-2	TRBV2	.	TGTGCCAGCACCAAGGATCAGTTGAACACCGGGGAGCTGTTTTTT	CASTKDQLNTGELFF
.	TRBJ1-5	TRBV7-9	.	TGTGCCAGCAGCTTAGATCCAGGGAGCCTAGGATATAGCAATCAGCCCCAGCATTTT	CASSLDPGSLGYSNQPQHF
once	TRBJ2-7	TRBV19	TRBD1	TGTGCCAGTAGGCCGGGACAGGGCGGTGGCGAGCAGTACTTC	CASRPGQGGGEQYF
.	TRBJ1-5	TRBV11-1	TRBD1	TGTGCCAGCAGCTGGGACAGGGGTGAGTGGCCCCAGCATTTT	CASSWDRGEWPQHF
.	TRBJ2-7	TRBV2	.	TGTGCCAGCAGTGAAGCGGGAGCTAGCGCGTACGAGCAGTACTTC	CASSEAGASAYEQYF
.	TRBJ2-5	TRBV6-6	.	TGTGCCAGCAGTTACGGGTTCCCTGGGGAAGAGACCCAGTACTTC	CASSYGFPGEETQYF
.	TRBJ2-3	TRBV19	TRBD1	TGTGCCAGTAGTATAGGTTTGGGGACAGGGGACGATACGCAGTATTTT	CASSIGLGTGDDTQYF
once	TRBJ2-1	TRBV19	TRBD2	TGTGCCAGTAGTGCCCCGACTAGCGCGCACTCCTACAATGAGCAGTTCTTC	CASSAPTSAHSYNEQFF
few	TRBJ1-1	TRBV29-1	.	TGCAGCGTTGCCGTTCAGGGCAACACTGAAGCTTTCTTT	CSVAVQGNTEAFF
once	TRBJ2-1	TRBV11-2	.	TGTGCCAGCAGCTTAGTAGTGGGGGGTGAGCAGTTCTTC	CASSLVVGGEQFF
.	TRBJ2-1	TRBV18	TRBD2	TGTGCCAGCTCACCAATTAGGGGCAGGCCGAAGGCCCGCGGGGGCTACAATGAGCAGTTCTTC	CASSPIRGRPKARGGYNEQFF
.	TRBJ2-3	TRBV27	TRBD1	TGTGCCAGCAGTTTATCGGCAGGGGGGACAGGGAGCACAGATACGCAGTATTTT	CASSLSAGGTGSTDTQYF
.	TRBJ1-2	TRBV7-9	TRBD1	TGTGCCAGCAGCCGGGACAGCTATGGCTACACCTTC	CASSRDSYGYTF
.	TRBJ1-2	TRBV21-1	.	TGTGCCAGCAGTGGTTTTATAGCCAGAAAGACCTATGGCTACACCTTC	CASSGFIARKTYGYTF
.	TRBJ1-1	TRBV6-5	TRBD1	TGTGCCAGCAAGAGACGGGACAGAGTCACTGAAGCTTTCTTT	CASKRRDRVTEAFF
once	TRBJ1-2	TRBV5-6	.	TGTGCCAGCAGCTTAAGACAAGGGACGGGATATGGCTACACCTTC	CASSLRQGTGYGYTF
few	TRBJ1-1	TRBV5-4	TRBD1	TGTGCCAGCAGCCGACAGGGGCAGTACACTGAAGCTTTCTTT	CASSRQGQYTEAFF
.	TRBJ1-2	TRBV6-1	.	TGTGCCAGCAGTCCGATCGGGGGCCAATCTAGGGGCTACACCTTC	CASSPIGGQSRGYTF
.	TRBJ2-2	TRBV7-3	.	TGTGCCAGCAGCCCGTTTGCGAACACCGGGGAGCTGTTTTTT	CASSPFANTGELFF
once	TRBJ2-2	TRBV14	.	TGTGCCACTCAGGTCAGCACCGGGGAGCTGTTTTTT	CATQVSTGELFF
once	TRBJ2-5	TRBV7-3	TRBD2	TGTGCCAGCAGCTTTGGACTAGCGGGAGTAGAGACCCAGTACTTC	CASSFGLAGVETQYF
.	TRBJ1-2	TRBV5-5	TRBD1	TGTGCCAGCAGCAACCCACAGGGGGCTAGTGGCTACACCTTC	CASSNPQGASGYTF
.	TRBJ1-4	TRBV4-1	.	TGCGCCAGCAGCCAGATGACAGGCCAAAATGAAAAACTGTTTTTT	CASSQMTGQNEKLFF
.	TRBJ1-3	TRBV19	.	TGTGCCAGTAGTATTTTGTATCGGTTTGGCTCTGGAAACACCATATATTTT	CASSILYRFGSGNTIYF